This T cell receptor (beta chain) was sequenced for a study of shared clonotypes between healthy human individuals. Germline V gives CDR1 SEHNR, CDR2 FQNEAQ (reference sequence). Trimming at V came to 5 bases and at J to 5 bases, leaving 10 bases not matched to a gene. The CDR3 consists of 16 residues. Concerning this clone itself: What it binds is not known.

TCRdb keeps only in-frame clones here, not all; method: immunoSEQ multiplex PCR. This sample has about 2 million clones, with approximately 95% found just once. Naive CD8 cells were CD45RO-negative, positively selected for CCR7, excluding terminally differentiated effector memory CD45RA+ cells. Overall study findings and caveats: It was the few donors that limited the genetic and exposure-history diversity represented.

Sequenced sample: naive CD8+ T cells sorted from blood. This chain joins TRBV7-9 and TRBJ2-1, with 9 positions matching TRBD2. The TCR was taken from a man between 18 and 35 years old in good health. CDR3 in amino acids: CASSPSLAGANNEQFF. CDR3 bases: TGTGCCAGCAGCCCCTCCTTAGCGGGGGCTAACAATGAGCAGTTCTTC.